This paragraph covers one T cell receptor (beta chain) sequence. This clonotype turned up a few times. Its antigen specificity is not known. Base quality data are lacking; no much larger clone is found one base away. The CDR3 runs 14 amino acids, cysteine and phenylalanine included. The only DNA kept is the CDR3, 42 bases in frame from the first base. Relative to germline, V is 8 bases shorter and J is 2 bases shorter, with 15 bases between their ends. CDR1 and CDR2, looked up from the germline V gene, are MGHDK and SYGVNS. The method behind the library was 5' RACE. Reads for this sample came from an Illumina HiSeq 2500. A second roughly 7 to 11 cycle PCR used a sample-barcoded 5' primer and a J-beta primer mix. A template-switch 5' adaptor carrying 12 random nucleotides introduced a unique molecular identifier onto each TCR beta cDNA molecule. At least 2.5 million CDR3-containing paired-end reads were obtained from each sample. First-strand cDNA was synthesized from all RNA with the Mint cDNA synthesis kit, primed by a TRBC-specific oligonucleotide. Following uracil-DNA glycosylase treatment, a first 18-cycle PCR with universal primers M1SS and BC2_uni_R was performed on all cDNA. Per the original workflow: Normalization of each sample was performed by random selection of 1 million high-quality reads, each carrying a distinct molecular identifier. Reads sharing molecular identifiers were discarded rather than binned into consensus sequences. MiTCR, run with a Q25 quality threshold and the strictest error-elimination algorithm, handled CDR3 identification, clonotype clustering and error correction. Lower-bound total TCR beta diversity was estimated with a nonparametric unseen species model using Euler transformation. The public reads were reprocessed in TCRdb via fastp at Q25 and MiXCR, keeping in-frame beta chains. Each CDR3 protein gets just one entry, which takes the most common genes and DNA from the rows behind it. These V and J calls rely on TCRdb rather than the paper's analysis. The sample table lists just under 750,000 distinct CDR3 sequences, 22% of them with a count of one. 22% of the sample lies in the top ten.

This entry comes from a study of blood T cells in healthy people across ages (dated by TCRdb to between 2014 and 2017). About the study as a whole: In model experiments, template switching captured roughly one uniquely barcoded TCR beta cDNA molecule for every two T cells. To track age-related changes in TCR beta repertoire diversity, the study relied on deep sequencing normalized with unique cDNA molecular identifiers. The donors were divided into four age groups: young (average approximately 15 years), middle-aged (about 41), aged (around 59) and long-lived (approximately 74). To avoid experimental bias, donors of different ages were distributed randomly across sequencing lanes. For two donors (one aged 18 to 30 and one aged 80 or older), the study analyzed two additional independent replicas of 1 million unique cDNA reads from the same blood draw. Study-level results and caveats: Because the CMV infection status of the donors was unknown, age-related changes in expanded clonotypes may potentially have been confounded. Observed TCR beta diversity per million T cells fell roughly linearly with age, and a significant reduction was already apparent by age around 36. Compared with the aged group, the long-lived group had more naive CD4+ T cells, fewer expanded clones and increased TCR diversity, suggesting age selection. There was a strong correlation between observed TCR beta diversity and the percentage of naive T cells measured by flow cytometry. Total diversity estimates from one million sequenced T cells were considered lower bounds and underestimates. Conclusive comparison of naive and antigen-experienced compartments was prevented by the profiling of bulk unsorted PBMCs.

Donors were 39 systemically healthy Caucasian individuals from Russia aged 6 to 90 years. Around 9.9 milliliters of peripheral blood were collected from each donor into EDTA-treated Vacutainer tubes. PBMCs were isolated by Ficoll-Paque density-gradient centrifugation, with at least 6.5 million obtained per sample. Total RNA was extracted from PBMCs with Trizol reagent, with at least 6 micrograms obtained per sample. For every donor, flow cytometry on a PBMC aliquot measured the percentage of naive CD45RAhigh/CD27high T cells. Recombination joined TRBV25-1 with TRBJ2-5, with the D gene uncertain. Sequenced input: blood. The source is an older man in good health. The nucleotides are TGTGCCAGCTCCGGTTCTTTCCCTCAAGAGACCCAGTACTTC. Translated, this gives CASSGSFPQETQYF.